This TCR beta chain came from a study of T cells in Graves' hyperthyroidism and ophthalmopathy. Trimming took 0 bases from V and 4 from J; bases not matched to a gene: 2. The CDR3 runs to 15 residues. Germline CDR1 and CDR2: LGHNA and YNFKEQ. Researchers took RNA transcripts and amplified the TCR beta CDR3 regions from them. Using the HTBI primer set, a first-round RT-PCR was run on the TCR CDR3. From the multiplex PCR reads, TCRdb called clonotypes with MiXCR, one entry per CDR3 protein. This sample has 300,000 to 400,000 distinct CDR3 sequences, with less than 20% found just once. Exclusion followed for patients with uncontrolled infection, other autoimmune disease, pregnancy or lactation. The authors took PBMCs from 10 ml fresh peripheral blood. This clonotype has at least ten counts. A read error may be the cause here, since a much bigger clone is one base away.

This receptor was taken from a young man with Graves' ophthalmopathy. The chain links TRBV4-2 to TRBJ2-3; 9 bases fit TRBD2. The sample comprised blood. CDR3 sequence (DNA): TGTGCCAGCAGCCAAGAGCGGGGGGGCCCAGATACGCAGTATTTT. Protein: CASSQERGGPDTQYF.